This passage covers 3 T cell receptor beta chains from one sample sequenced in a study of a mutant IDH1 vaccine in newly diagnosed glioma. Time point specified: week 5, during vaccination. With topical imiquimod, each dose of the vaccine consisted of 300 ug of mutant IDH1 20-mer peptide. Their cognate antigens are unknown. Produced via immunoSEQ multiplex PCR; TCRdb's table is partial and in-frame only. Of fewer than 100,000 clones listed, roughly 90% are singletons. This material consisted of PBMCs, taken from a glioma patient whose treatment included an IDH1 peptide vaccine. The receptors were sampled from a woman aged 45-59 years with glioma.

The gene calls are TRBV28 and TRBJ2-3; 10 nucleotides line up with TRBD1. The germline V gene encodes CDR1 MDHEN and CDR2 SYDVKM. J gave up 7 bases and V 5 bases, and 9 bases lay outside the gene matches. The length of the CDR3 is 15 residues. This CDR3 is CASSPLTGGSYTQYF. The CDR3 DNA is TGTGCCAGCAGTCCCCTGACAGGGGGCTCATATACGCAGTATTTT.

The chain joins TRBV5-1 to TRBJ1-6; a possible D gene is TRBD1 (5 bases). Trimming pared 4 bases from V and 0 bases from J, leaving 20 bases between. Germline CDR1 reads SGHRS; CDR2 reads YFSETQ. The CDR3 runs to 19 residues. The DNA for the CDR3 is TGCGCCAGCAGCACATCCGCTGGGGCGACTAGCTCCTATAATTCACCCCTCCACTTT. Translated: CASSTSAGATSSYNSPLHF.

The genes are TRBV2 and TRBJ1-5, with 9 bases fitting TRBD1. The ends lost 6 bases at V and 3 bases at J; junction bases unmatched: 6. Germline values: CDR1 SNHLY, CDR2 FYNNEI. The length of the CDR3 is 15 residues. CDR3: CASRTGTGFNQPQHF. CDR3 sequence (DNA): TGTGCCAGCAGGACCGGGACAGGGTTCAATCAGCCCCAGCATTTT.